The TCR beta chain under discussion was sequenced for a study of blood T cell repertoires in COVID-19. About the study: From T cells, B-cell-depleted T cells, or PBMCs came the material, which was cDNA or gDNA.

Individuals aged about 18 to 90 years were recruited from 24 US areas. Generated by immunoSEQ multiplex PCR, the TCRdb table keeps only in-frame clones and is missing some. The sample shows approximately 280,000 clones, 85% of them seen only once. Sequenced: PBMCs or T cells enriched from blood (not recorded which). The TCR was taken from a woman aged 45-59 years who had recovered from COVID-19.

The CDR3, as DNA: TGCAGCGTCGGGCCCGGGACAGGGGAAGGCTACACCTTC. Translation gives CSVGPGTGEGYTF. This chain connects TRBV29-1 to TRBJ1-2, with 10 bases that match TRBD1. Unmatched junction bases numbered 9, after V lost 6 bases and J lost 8 bases. CDR1 SQVTM and CDR2 ANQGSEA come from the germline V gene. The CDR3 is made up of 13 amino acids.